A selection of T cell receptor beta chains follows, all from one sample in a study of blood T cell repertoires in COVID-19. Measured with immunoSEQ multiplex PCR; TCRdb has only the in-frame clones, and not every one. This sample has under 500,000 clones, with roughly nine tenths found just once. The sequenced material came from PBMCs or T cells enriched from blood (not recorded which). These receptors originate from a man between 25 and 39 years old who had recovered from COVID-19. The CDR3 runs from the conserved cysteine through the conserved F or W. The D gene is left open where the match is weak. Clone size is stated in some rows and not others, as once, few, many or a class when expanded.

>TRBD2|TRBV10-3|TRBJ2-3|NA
TGTGCCATCAGTGACCCTAGCGGGAGTTTCACAGATACGCAGTATTTT
CAISDPSGSFTDTQYF
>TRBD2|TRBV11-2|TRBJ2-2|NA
TGTGCCAGCAGCGCAGCGACTAGCGGATGGAACACCGGGGAGCTGTTTTTT
CASSAATSGWNTGELFF
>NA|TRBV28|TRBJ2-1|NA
TGTGCCAGCAGGGATGAGGTTGTTGAGCAGTTCTTC
CASRDEVVEQFF
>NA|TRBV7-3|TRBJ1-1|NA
TGTGCCAGCAGCTTAAACAGGGAGACTGAAGCTTTCTTT
CASSLNRETEAFF
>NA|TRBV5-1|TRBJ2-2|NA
TGCGCCAGCAGCTTGGGTCAGGCAGACGGGGAGCTGTTTTTT
CASSLGQADGELFF
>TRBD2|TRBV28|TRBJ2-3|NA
TGTGCCAGCAGTTCCCCGGGAGGGGCAGCGGGTACGCAGTATTTT
CASSSPGGAAGTQYF
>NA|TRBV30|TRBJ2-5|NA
TGTGCCTGGAGTCCGAGCGTACACCAAGAGACCCAGTACTTC
CAWSPSVHQETQYF
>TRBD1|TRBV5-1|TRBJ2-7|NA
TGCGCCAGCAGCTCCCGGGACAGGGGCGATTACGAGCAGTACTTC
CASSSRDRGDYEQYF
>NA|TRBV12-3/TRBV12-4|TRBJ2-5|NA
TGTGCCAGCAGTTTTCTTATTCAAGAGACCCAGTACTTC
CASSFLIQETQYF
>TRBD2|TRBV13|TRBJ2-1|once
TGTGCCAACAGGGACACTAGCGGGAGGGACTCTGAGCAGTTCTTC
CANRDTSGRDSEQFF
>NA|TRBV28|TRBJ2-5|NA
TGTGCCAGCAGTCCGGGTGGGGCCGGGCAAGGGACCCAGTACTTC
CASSPGGAGQGTQYF
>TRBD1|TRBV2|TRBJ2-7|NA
TGTGCCAGCAGTGATCCCGACAGGGGGAGCTCCTACGAGCAGTACTTC
CASSDPDRGSSYEQYF
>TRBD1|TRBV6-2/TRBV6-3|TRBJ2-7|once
TGTGCCAGCAGCAAGGACAGGGTGGGTGAGCAGTACTTC
CASSKDRVGEQYF
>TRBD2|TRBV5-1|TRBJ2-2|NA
TGCGCCAGCAGCTTCGCAAGCGGGAGCGAGGCCGGGGAGCTGTTTTTT
CASSFASGSEAGELFF
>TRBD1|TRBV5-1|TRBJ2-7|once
TGCGCCAGCAGCTTCGACAGGGACTCCTACGAGCAGTACTTC
CASSFDRDSYEQYF
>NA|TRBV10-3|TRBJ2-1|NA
TGTGCCACCCGAGGGAGCGGCCCCAGCTCCTACAATGAGCAGTTCTTC
CATRGSGPSSYNEQFF
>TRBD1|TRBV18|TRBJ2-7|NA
TGTGCCAGCTCACCCCCGGGACAGGGGTCCTACGAGCAGTACTTC
CASSPPGQGSYEQYF
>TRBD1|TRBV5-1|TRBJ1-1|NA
TGCGCCAGCAGCGGGGGGACAGGGGGCAACCCTGAAGCTTTCTTT
CASSGGTGGNPEAFF
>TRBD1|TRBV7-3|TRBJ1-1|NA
TGTGCCAGCAGAAAACAGGGGGACACTGAAGCTTTCTTT
CASRKQGDTEAFF
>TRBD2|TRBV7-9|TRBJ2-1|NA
TGTGCCAGCGTACTAGCGGGAGTATACAATGAGCAGTTCTTC
CASVLAGVYNEQFF
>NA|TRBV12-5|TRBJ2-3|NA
TGTGCTAGTGGTTTGGTACTAGCAGATACGCAGTATTTT
CASGLVLADTQYF
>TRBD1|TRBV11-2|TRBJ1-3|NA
TGTGCCAGCAGCTTAGTACCCGGACAGGCAATCTCTGGAAACACCATATATTTT
CASSLVPGQAISGNTIYF
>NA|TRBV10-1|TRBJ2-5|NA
TGCGCCAGCAGTGAGTCTGGGCCGGGGGAGACCCAGTACTTC
CASSESGPGETQYF
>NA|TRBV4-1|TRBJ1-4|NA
TGCGCCAGCAGCCAAGCCAGAATTGCAACTAATGAAAAACTGTTTTTT
CASSQARIATNEKLFF
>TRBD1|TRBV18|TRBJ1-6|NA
TGTGCCAGCTTGACAGGGCTGAATTCACCCCTCCACTTT
CASLTGLNSPLHF
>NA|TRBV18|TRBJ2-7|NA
TGTGCCAGCTCCAAGGCACAGCAAACCTACGAGCAGTACTTC
CASSKAQQTYEQYF
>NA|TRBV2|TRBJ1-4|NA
TGTGCCAGCAGGGAAACAGGGTCCCCTAATGAAAAACTGTTTTTT
CASRETGSPNEKLFF
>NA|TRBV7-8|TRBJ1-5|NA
TGTGCCAGCAACCCAAGTACAGGTCTGGAATTTAGCAATCAGCCCCAGCATTTT
CASNPSTGLEFSNQPQHF
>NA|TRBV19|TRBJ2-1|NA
TGTGCCAGTAGTTGGTCGAGCTCCTACAATGAGCAGTTCTTC
CASSWSSSYNEQFF
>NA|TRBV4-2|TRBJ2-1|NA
TGTGCCAGCAGCCAAGGAGTAGCTGTCTTCGGGGATGAGCAGTTCTTC
CASSQGVAVFGDEQFF
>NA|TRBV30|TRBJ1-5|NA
TGTGCCTGGAGTGAGCAGGGGTCCCAGCCCCAGCATTTT
CAWSEQGSQPQHF
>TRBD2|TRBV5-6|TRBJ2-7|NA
TGTGCCAGCAGCTGGGGTTACGGGGGACTAGCGGCCTACGAGCAGTACTTC
CASSWGYGGLAAYEQYF